What follows are 24 T cell receptor beta chains derived from one specimen sequenced in a study of cytomegalovirus exposure and HLA in healthy donors. Primers for the PCR totalled 60 Vbeta and 13 Jbeta. Sequencing was performed with immunoSEQ multiplex PCR; in TCRdb, only in-frame clones are kept and a portion is missing. The sample gives 250,000 or so clones, approximately 81% of which show up once; less than 8.5% is in the top ten. Sequenced: PBMCs. These receptors were collected from a woman in her sixties in good health and CMV-seropositive.

This chain connects TRBV4-1 to TRBJ1-2; no clear D gene. V shed 1 base and J shed 7 bases, with 7 bases lying between them. Looked up from germline, CDR1 is MGHRA and CDR2 is YSYEKL. The length of the CDR3 is 12 residues. The CDR3 loop reads CASSQASGGYTF. CDR3 sequence (DNA): TGCGCCAGCAGCCAAGCTTCCGGTGGCTACACCTTC.

The V call is TRBV19, the J call TRBJ1-5; 7 bases are a match to TRBD1. This CDR3 is 15 amino acids long. Per germline, CDR1 LNHDA and CDR2 SQIVND (reference sequence). V shed 4 bases, J shed 6 bases, and the junction held 9 bases outside the gene matches. The CDR3 here is CASSRIGQASQPQHF. The DNA for the CDR3 is TGTGCCAGTAGTAGAATCGGACAGGCTAGTCAGCCCCAGCATTTT. Looking up the rest from reference TRBV19 and TRBJ1-5 gives the full variable domain: DGGITQSPKYLFRKEGQNVTLSCEQNLNHDAMYWYRQDPGQGLRLIYYSQIVNDFQKGDIAEGYSVSREKKESFPLTVTSAQKNPTAFYLCASSRIGQASQPQHFGDGTRLSIL.

The V gene is TRBV9, the J gene TRBJ2-1; 8 bases fit TRBD2. This CDR3 is built from 15 residues. J was trimmed by 6 bases and V by 4 bases; bases with no gene match: 9. The germline CDR1 and CDR2 sequences are SGDLS and YYNGEE. This CDR3 is CASSFGAGGINEQFF. The CDR3 nucleotides read TGTGCCAGCAGCTTCGGGGCGGGAGGAATCAATGAGCAGTTCTTC.

The chain carries TRBV27 and TRBJ1-2; TRBD1 matches 7 bases. The CDR3 is 15 residues long. Germline loops: CDR1 MNHEY, CDR2 SMNVEV (reference sequence). Losses at the gene ends were 5 bases for V and 4 bases for J; bases not matched to a gene: 10. The CDR3 spells CASSPSGTVSYGYTF. The CDR3 DNA sequence: TGTGCCAGCAGTCCCTCCGGGACAGTTAGCTATGGCTACACCTTC.

V and J are TRBV11-1 and TRBJ2-2, with D tentatively TRBD2 (6 bases). The length of the CDR3 is 15 residues. CDR1 and CDR2 (germline): SGHAT, FQDESV (reference sequence). Between the trimmed V and J ends, which lost 1 base and 5 bases, there was a span of 11 bases. The DNA for the CDR3 is TGTGCCAGCAGCTTAGAGGGAGGTGGGACCGGGGAGCTGTTTTTT. Protein product: CASSLEGGGTGELFF.

The CDR3: CATRLGPGTEETQYF. CDR3 coding DNA: TGTGCCACCAGGTTAGGCCCCGGGACAGAAGAGACCCAGTACTTC. This chain uses TRBV15 with TRBJ2-5; 7 bases agree with TRBD1. Germline V gene data show CDR1 as LNHNV and CDR2 as YYDKDF (reference sequence). V gave up 6 bases and J gave up 3 bases; unmatched junction bases: 10. The CDR3 sequence is 15 residues long.

J is TRBJ2-1 and V is TRBV5-1, with D perhaps TRBD2 (6 bases). The CDR3 spans 15 residues. Germline CDR1 and CDR2: SGHRS and YFSETQ. The ends were cut back, 1 base at V and 3 bases at J, with 11 bases in the middle. The chain's CDR3 is CASSLPGELYNEQFF. DNA for the CDR3: TGCGCCAGCAGCTTGCCGGGAGAACTCTACAATGAGCAGTTCTTC.

This chain joins TRBV18 and TRBJ1-2, with 7 positions matching TRBD1. The CDR3 sequence is 16 residues long. The V segment lost 3 bases and the J segment 5 bases; nucleotides outside the gene matches: 12. Germline V CDR1 and CDR2: KGHSH, LQKENI. This CDR3 is CASSPNARQGQYGYTF. DNA of the CDR3: TGTGCCAGCTCACCGAACGCCCGACAGGGCCAATATGGCTACACCTTC.

The table lists this clone with a few counts. This chain joins TRBV10-3 and TRBJ2-5; D is unresolved. This CDR3 region has 13 residues. Germline CDR1 is ENHRY and CDR2 is SYGVKD. V lost 6 bases, J lost 4 bases, and 12 bases lay in between. The CDR3 bases are TGTGCCATCAGGCTCAGCCCGGGAGAGACCCAGTACTTC. It translates to CAIRLSPGETQYF.

This sequence joins TRBV6-5 and TRBJ1-1; D uncertain. Looked up from germline, CDR1 is MNHEY and CDR2 is SVGAGI. V lost 6 bases to trimming and J lost 3 bases, with 11 bases between them. The CDR3 totals 13 residues. Here the CDR3 reads CASSLTADTEAFF. In DNA, the CDR3 is TGTGCCAGCAGCTTAACAGCCGACACTGAAGCTTTCTTT.

This clone was seen only a few times. The V and J genes are TRBV7-3 and TRBJ2-1; TRBD1 aligns across 7 bases. Germline V gives CDR1 SGHTA, CDR2 FQGTGA. CDR3 length: 15 amino acids. Germline trimming cut 4 bases from V and 4 bases from J; bases unmatched to any gene: 7. The CDR3 loop reads CASSSGRDRYNEQFF. DNA of the CDR3: TGTGCCAGCAGCTCGGGCCGGGACAGATACAATGAGCAGTTCTTC.

This clone came up a few times. This chain links TRBV7-3 with TRBJ2-2; TRBD2 matches 8 bases. V dropped 4 bases and J dropped 4; count of bases not matched to a gene: 5. Germline CDR1 reads SGHTA; CDR2 reads FQGTGA. CDR3 length: 15 residues. The CDR3 loop reads CASSSAGVSTGELFF. The DNA of the CDR3 is TGTGCCAGCAGCTCAGCGGGAGTTTCCACCGGGGAGCTGTTTTTT.

This chain connects TRBV6-6 to TRBJ1-1; 7 positions match TRBD1. V trimming: 7 bases; J trimming: 0 bases; junction bases outside the gene matches: 5. Germline values: CDR1 MNHNY, CDR2 SVGAGI (reference sequence). The CDR3 totals 14 residues. The CDR3 reads CASNTGQLNTEAFF. The CDR3 DNA reads TGTGCCAGCAACACGGGACAGTTGAACACTGAAGCTTTCTTT.

The V call is TRBV7-9, the J call TRBJ1-1; D is unresolved. CDR3 length: 13 amino acids. Deletions cut 5 bases from V and 4 bases from J, with 11 bases between. Germline CDR1 SEHNR, CDR2 FQNEAQ (reference sequence). The CDR3 DNA follows: TGTGCCAGCAGCCCCCACCCGGTCACTGAAGCTTTCTTT. Protein product: CASSPHPVTEAFF.

The chain employs TRBV25-1 and TRBJ2-3; TRBD2 agrees at 10 bases. The CDR3 is made up of 17 amino acids. Trimming at V came to 6 bases and at J to 0 bases, leaving 9 bases not matched to a gene. Germline V gene lookup returns CDR1 MGHDK and CDR2 SYGVNS. DNA of the CDR3: TGTGCCAGCAGAGGACTAGCGGCCCCCGGGAGCACAGATACGCAGTATTTT. Protein product: CASRGLAAPGSTDTQYF.

The chain couples TRBV7-9 to TRBJ2-3; D is perhaps TRBD2 (6 bases). Trimming left V 5 bases short and J 5 bases short, with 20 bases between. Germline V CDR1 and CDR2: SEHNR, FQNEAQ (reference sequence). The CDR3 loop spans 16 amino acids. The CDR3, as DNA: TGTGCCAGCAGCCCGGCATGGAGGGAGAGGGGAGATACGCAGTATTTT. Its protein product is CASSPAWRERGDTQYF. Full variable domain (rest looked up from reference TRBV7-9 and TRBJ2-3): DTGVSQNPRHKITKRGQNVTFRCDPISEHNRLYWYRQTLGQGPEFLTYFQNEAQLEKSRLLSDRFSAERPKGSFSTLEIQRTEQGDSAMYLCASSPAWRERGDTQYFGPGTRLTVL.

This chain links TRBV7-2 with TRBJ1-1, with a tentative D call TRBD1 (5 bases). The CDR3 has 14 residues. Germline CDR1 reads SGHTA; CDR2 reads FQGNSA. V dropped 6 bases and J dropped 0 bases, with 11 bases sitting between them. The CDR3 coding sequence is TGTGCCAGCAGGATCAGGGCCCTGAACACTGAAGCTTTCTTT. This translates into CASRIRALNTEAFF.

The CDR3 sequence: CASSLRTGGGELFF. The CDR3 bases are TGCGCCAGCAGCTTGCGAACAGGGGGAGGAGAGCTGTTTTTT. The rearrangement joins TRBV5-1 to TRBJ2-2; 8 nucleotides agree with TRBD1. Germline loops: CDR1 SGHRS, CDR2 YFSETQ. The CDR3 contains 14 residues. The J segment lost 11 bases and the V segment lost 1 base, leaving 7 bases of the junction unmatched.

This sequence joins TRBV15 and TRBJ2-2; 13 nucleotides align to TRBD2. The CDR3 extends over 16 amino acids. Trimming cost V 3 bases and J 6 bases; bases outside gene matches: 4. The germline gives CDR1 LNHNV, CDR2 YYDKDF (reference sequence). The CDR3 reads CATSRRTSGSSGELFF. DNA for the CDR3: TGTGCCACCAGCAGGAGGACTAGCGGGAGTTCCGGGGAGCTGTTTTTT.

This rearrangement joins TRBV12-5 to TRBJ2-7, with TRBD1 identical over 11 bases. Germline lookup yields CDR1 LGHNT and CDR2 FRNRAP. With V trimmed by 6 bases and J by 7 bases, 8 bases remained unmatched. CDR3 size: 14 residues. In DNA, the CDR3 is TGTGCTAGTGGCTCCGGACAGGGGGCTGAAGAGCAGTACTTC. Translation: CASGSGQGAEEQYF. Filled out from reference TRBV12-5 and TRBJ2-7, the complete variable domain reads DARVTQTPRHKVTEMGQEVTMRCQPILGHNTVFWYRQTMMQGLELLAYFRNRAPLDDSGMPKDRFSAEMPDATLATLKIQPSEPRDSAVYFCASGSGQGAEEQYFGPGTRLTVT.

This rearrangement joins TRBV4-1 to TRBJ2-7, with 10 nucleotides matching TRBD2. Germline V gene sequence: CDR1 MGHRA, CDR2 YSYEKL. The V and J ends lost 3 bases and 2 bases, in that order; junction bases with no gene match: 7. The CDR3 has 16 residues. The CDR3 loop reads CASSQDSAGGAYEQYF. CDR3 nucleotides: TGCGCCAGCAGCCAGGATTCAGCGGGAGGGGCCTACGAGCAGTACTTC.

This chain uses TRBV5-1 with TRBJ1-2, with TRBD1 identical over 7 bases. The CDR3 is 14 residues long. Germline V gene data show CDR1 as SGHRS and CDR2 as YFSETQ. The V segment lost 3 bases and the J segment 5 bases; nucleotides outside the gene matches: 7. The CDR3 nucleotides are TGCGCCAGCAGCTACGACAGGGTGGTGTATGGCTACACCTTC. Translated, it gives CASSYDRVVYGYTF.

J is TRBJ1-1 and V is TRBV7-8; 8 bases are shared with TRBD1. The V segment lost 3 bases and the J segment 4 bases; nucleotides outside the gene matches: 7. CDR1 SGHVS and CDR2 FQNEAQ come from the germline V gene. The CDR3 contains 15 residues. CDR3 residues: CASSFYRGSGTEAFF. The CDR3 DNA follows: TGTGCCAGCAGCTTCTACAGGGGGTCTGGCACTGAAGCTTTCTTT.

This clone was counted a single time. The J gene is TRBJ1-2, the V gene TRBV9, with D possibly matching TRBD1 (6 bases). The CDR3 covers 17 residues. The V gene's germline CDR1 is SGDLS and CDR2 YYNGEE. Trimming removed 0 bases at V and 0 bases at J, with 15 bases between. The DNA of the CDR3 is TGTGCCAGCAGCGTAGGAGGACAGACCCCTTCTAACTATGGCTACACCTTC. Amino acid sequence: CASSVGGQTPSNYGYTF.